The clone carrying this T cell receptor beta chain has at least ten counts. Its specificity is unknown. By 5'RACE with 10-nucleotide random UMIs, the cDNA was made. Sequencing runs each generated in excess of 170 million TCR-beta sequences derived from 15-18 subjects. Via MiXCR, TCRdb re-called the 5' RACE reads, giving one row per CDR3 protein. This repertoire shows roughly 90,000 distinct CDR3 sequences, roughly 3.2% found once; its top ten account for under 3.5%. This entry belongs to a study of neurological immune-mediated disorders. Notes on the study in general: Sharing of CDR3 amino acid sequences among expanded clones across subjects was absent, suggesting private repertoires in all groups.

Germline CDR1 is LGHNA and CDR2 is YSLEER. The V and J ends lost 0 bases and 3 bases, in that order; junction bases with no gene match: 4. The CDR3 extends over 15 amino acids. The TCR was taken from a woman aged 45-65 years with multiple sclerosis. The sequenced sample was PBMCs. V gene TRBV4-3 combines with J gene TRBJ2-7; 8 nucleotides agree with TRBD1. DNA of the CDR3: TGCGCCAGCAGCCAAGATCCAGGGGGCCGCTACGAGCAGTACTTC. Amino acid sequence: CASSQDPGGRYEQYF.